A single sample is the source of the 15 T cell receptor beta chains below, sequenced in a study of blood T cell repertoires in COVID-19. Libraries were prepared by immunoSEQ multiplex PCR; TCRdb keeps only in-frame clonotypes and omits some of them. The sample lists 80,000 to 130,000 clones; 88% were seen once. The specimen sequenced was peripheral blood. The receptors stem from a woman aged 60-75 years with acute or convalescent COVID-19.

The rearrangement uses TRBV6-5 and TRBJ1-2; D gene uncertain. The V end was cut by 6 bases, the J end by 1 base, with 9 bases between. Germline V gives CDR1 MNHEY, CDR2 SVGAGI. The CDR3 spans 13 residues. CDR3 nucleotides: TGTGCCAGCAGGGCAGGATTTAACTATGGCTACACCTTC. It translates to CASRAGFNYGYTF.

This sequence joins TRBV27 and TRBJ2-7; 10 bases align to TRBD2. Trimming took 5 bases from V and 4 from J; bases not matched to a gene: 2. CDR1 is MNHEY, CDR2 SMNVEV, per germline (reference sequence). The CDR3 is 13 amino acids. The CDR3 loop reads CASSRLAGYEQYV. The CDR3 nucleotides are TGTGCCAGCAGTCGACTAGCGGGTTACGAGCAGTACGTC.

The chain joins TRBV6-1 to TRBJ2-3; TRBD2 might be the D (6 bases). Germline loops: CDR1 MNHNS, CDR2 SASEGT. V gave up 4 bases and J gave up 0 bases, with 14 bases separating them. The CDR3 loop spans 16 amino acids. CDR3 DNA: TGTGCCAGCAGTGCACTAAGGAGGGGAAGCACAGATACGCAGTATTTT. Translating it yields CASSALRRGSTDTQYF.

The rearrangement links TRBV3-1 (or the pseudogene TRBV3-2) to TRBJ2-3; D is possibly TRBD2 (6 bases). Germline values: CDR1 LGHDT, CDR2 YNNKEL (reference sequence). V was pared by 4 bases and J by 2 bases, with 10 bases between. The CDR3 is made up of 14 amino acids. CDR3 residues: CASSPGLNTDTQYF. In DNA form, the CDR3 reads TGTGCCAGCAGCCCGGGACTTAACACAGATACGCAGTATTTT.

V is TRBV3-1 (or the pseudogene TRBV3-2) and J is TRBJ1-3; D uncertain. Germline assignment: CDR1 LGHDT and CDR2 YNNKEL (reference sequence). This CDR3 has 15 residues. V shed 1 base and J shed 0 bases, with 7 bases lying between them. The CDR3 reads CASSQAAGSGNTIYF. CDR3 DNA sequence: TGTGCCAGCAGCCAAGCGGCAGGCTCTGGAAACACCATATATTTT.

The chain uses TRBV28 and TRBJ1-5; tentative D call: TRBD1 (6 bases). The V end was cut by 10 bases, the J end by 4 bases, with 23 bases between. The CDR3 is 16 residues long. Germline V gene sequence: CDR1 MDHEN, CDR2 SYDVKM. CDR3 nucleotides: TGTGCCACCGGCCGCTCGGGAACAGGGCCTAATCAGCCCCAGCATTTT. As protein: CATGRSGTGPNQPQHF.

The rearrangement uses TRBV27 and TRBJ2-3; D unclear. This CDR3 comprises 13 residues. Deletions cut 3 bases from V and 2 bases from J, with 6 bases between. CDR1 and CDR2 from the germline V gene are MNHEY and SMNVEV (reference sequence). Here the CDR3 DNA reads TGTGCCAGCAGTTTCGGGTACACAGATACGCAGTATTTT. Translating gives CASSFGYTDTQYF.

The rearrangement uses TRBV5-1 and TRBJ2-5; no clear D gene. V lost 1 base and J lost 4, with 5 bases in between. Germline V lookup: CDR1 SGHRS, CDR2 YFSETQ. This CDR3 comprises 12 residues. In DNA form, the CDR3 reads TGCGCCAGCAGCTTGCCCGGAGAGACCCAGTACTTC. Its translation: CASSLPGETQYF. Full variable domain (missing parts from reference TRBV5-1 and TRBJ2-5): KAGVTQTPRYLIKTRGQQVTLSCSPISGHRSVSWYQQTPGQGLQFLFEYFSETQRNKGNFPGRFSGRQFSNSRSEMNVSTLELGDSALYLCASSLPGETQYFGPGTRLLVL.

This clone has just one count. Written as DNA, the CDR3 is TGTGCCAGCCGTGGACTAGCGGGAGGGCCAGATACGCAGTATTTT. Translated: CASRGLAGGPDTQYF. The chain is built from TRBV2 and TRBJ2-3; 15 nucleotides agree with TRBD2. The CDR3 sequence is 15 residues long. J lost 4 bases, V lost 8 bases, and 4 bases had no gene match. Germline V CDR1 and CDR2: SNHLY, FYNNEI.

The chain joins TRBV12-3 or TRBV12-4 to TRBJ2-7; no reliable D call. The CDR3 consists of 11 residues. V was cut by 5 bases and J by 6 bases, with 8 bases left in between. The CDR3 protein is CASSAKSEQYF. DNA for the CDR3: TGTGCCAGCAGTGCCAAGAGCGAGCAGTACTTC.

This chain connects TRBV14 to TRBJ2-1; weak D call: TRBD2 (5 bases). Germline V gene data show CDR1 as SGHDN and CDR2 as FVKESK. The CDR3 contains 17 residues. Between the trimmed V and J ends, which lost 1 base and 2 bases, there was a span of 15 bases. The CDR3 nucleotides are TGTGCCAGCAGCCAAGCGAGGGCCATTTTAACCTACAATGAGCAGTTCTTC. This gives the protein CASSQARAILTYNEQFF.

The chain employs TRBV19 and TRBJ1-2; 9 bases line up with TRBD1. The CDR3 runs 15 residues. In germline, CDR1 is LNHDA, CDR2 SQIVND (reference sequence). V lost 6 bases to trimming and J lost 2 bases; unmatched junction nucleotides: 7. Here the CDR3 reads CASSPTGGSNYGYTF. The CDR3 nucleotides read TGTGCCAGTAGCCCGACAGGGGGATCGAACTATGGCTACACCTTC.

A single count supports this clone. The CDR3 reads CATSDGRSGLAGGVGEFNEQFF. The CDR3 region has the DNA TGTGCCACCAGTGACGGAAGGTCCGGACTAGCGGGAGGAGTTGGAGAATTCAATGAGCAGTTCTTC. This chain connects TRBV24-1 to TRBJ2-1, with 14 bases lining up with TRBD2. The V gene's germline CDR1 is KGHDR and CDR2 SFDVKD. V trimming: 4 bases; J trimming: 6 bases; junction bases outside the gene matches: 22. The CDR3 length is 22 residues.

The V call is TRBV5-1, the J call TRBJ2-7, with D maybe TRBD2 (5 bases). Germline CDR1 SGHRS, CDR2 YFSETQ. This CDR3 is 12 amino acids long. V lost 4 bases to trimming and J lost 2 bases, with 7 bases between them. CDR3 region: CASSPRAYEQYF. The CDR3 DNA reads TGCGCCAGCAGCCCGCGGGCCTACGAGCAGTACTTC.

This chain uses TRBV19 with TRBJ2-1, with TRBD2 matching 10 bases. This CDR3 spans 15 amino acids. The germline gives CDR1 LNHDA, CDR2 SQIVND (reference sequence). V lost 3 bases and J lost 9; bases outside the gene matches: 8. The DNA for the CDR3 is TGTGCCAGTAGTATGGTGGCTAGCGGGAGAACTGAGCAGTTCTTC. Its protein product is CASSMVASGRTEQFF. The full variable domain, its missing parts supplied by reference TRBV19 and TRBJ2-1, is DGGITQSPKYLFRKEGQNVTLSCEQNLNHDAMYWYRQDPGQGLRLIYYSQIVNDFQKGDIAEGYSVSREKKESFPLTVTSAQKNPTAFYLCASSMVASGRTEQFFGPGTRLTVL.